The 20 T cell receptor beta chains listed next were all sequenced from one sample in a study of T cells in narcolepsy. Generated by immunoSEQ multiplex PCR, the TCRdb table keeps only in-frame clones and is missing some. This sample has about 27,000 clones, with around three quarters found just once. Sequences were obtained from CD45RA- memory CD4+ T cells from PBMCs. All receptors derive from a human donor with narcolepsy.

This chain connects TRBV6-1 to TRBJ1-2; 8 bases fit TRBD1. With V trimmed by 6 bases and J by 6 bases, 12 bases remained unmatched. This CDR3 region has 15 residues. CDR1 and CDR2 (germline): MNHNS, SASEGT. CDR3 region: CASRNNLGTGHGYTF. In DNA form, the CDR3 reads TGTGCCAGCAGGAACAACCTAGGGACAGGCCATGGCTACACCTTC.

The CDR3 nucleotides are TGTGCCAGCAGTCAAACCCTAGCGGGGGGAGGAGCAGATACGCAGTATTTT. Translation gives CASSQTLAGGGADTQYF. The chain recombines TRBV6-4 with TRBJ2-3; 11 bases line up with TRBD2. The germline gives CDR1 MRHNA, CDR2 SNTAGT. V lost 5 bases to trimming and J lost 4 bases; unmatched junction nucleotides: 11. The CDR3 runs 17 residues.

V usage is TRBV6-1 and J usage is TRBJ2-1; 8 nucleotides align to TRBD2. The CDR3 runs to 15 residues. The germline V gene has CDR1 MNHNS and CDR2 SASEGT. After removal of 6 bases from V and 4 bases from J, the junction contained 8 bases not matched to a gene. The CDR3, as DNA: TGTGCCAGCAGCCCCCGGGAGGGGTCGTACAATGAGCAGTTCTTC. Protein product: CASSPREGSYNEQFF.

The gene calls are TRBV2 and TRBJ2-5; 8 bases map to TRBD2. The better agreement between TRBJ2-7 and the DNA end casts doubt on the J call. Germline loops: CDR1 SNHLY, CDR2 FYNNEI. This CDR3 has 16 residues. The CDR3 spells CASSDQGGGSSYEQYF. The CDR3 bases are TGTGCCAGCAGTGACCAAGGCGGGGGGAGCTCCTACGAGCAGTACTTC.

V gene TRBV5-1 combines with J gene TRBJ2-5; 9 bases align to TRBD1. Judging by the DNA end, TRBJ2-7 fits better; the J call may be wrong. The V gene's germline CDR1 is SGHRS and CDR2 YFSETQ. This CDR3 is built from 14 residues. CDR3 coding DNA: TGCGCCAGCAGCTCACAGGGGGCGGGTTACGAGCAGTACTTC. It translates to CASSSQGAGYEQYF.

V gene TRBV6-5 combines with J gene TRBJ1-2; D is uncertain. V shed 4 bases and J shed 7 bases, with 16 bases lying between them. Germline V gives CDR1 MNHEY, CDR2 SVGAGI. The CDR3 runs to 14 residues. CDR3 DNA sequence: TGTGCCAGCAGTTCGGGCTTAAGTCACGGTGGCTACACCTTC. Amino acid sequence: CASSSGLSHGGYTF.

The chain couples TRBV11-2 to TRBJ2-7; 8 bases align to TRBD1. There are 15 residues in the CDR3. Germline lookup yields CDR1 SGHAT and CDR2 FQNNGV. Germline trimming cut 1 base from V and 7 bases from J; bases unmatched to any gene: 9. The CDR3 region is CASSLGRTGPREQYF. The DNA for the CDR3 is TGTGCCAGCAGCTTAGGCCGGACAGGGCCTCGAGAGCAGTACTTC.

The chain combines TRBV5-4 with TRBJ2-1; 8 bases align to TRBD1. V lost 2 bases and J lost 5; bases outside the gene matches: 6. The CDR3 sequence is 15 residues long. The germline V gene has CDR1 SGHNT and CDR2 YYREEE (reference sequence). CDR3 coding DNA: TGTGCCAGCAGCTTCCGACAGGGGTCCCACAATGAGCAGTTCTTC. It encodes CASSFRQGSHNEQFF.

This chain connects TRBV2 to TRBJ2-1; D call uncertain. Between the trimmed V and J ends, which lost 1 base and 9 bases, there was a span of 7 bases. This CDR3 comprises 12 residues. Germline CDR1 and CDR2: SNHLY and FYNNEI. The CDR3 DNA reads as TGTGCCAGCAGTGAAGTCGTTAGTGAGCAGTTCTTC. Its protein product is CASSEVVSEQFF.

The chain is built from TRBV2 and TRBJ1-3; TRBD1 might be the D (6 bases). V was cut by 6 bases and J by 4 bases, with 13 bases left in between. Per the germline V gene, CDR1 is SNHLY and CDR2 is FYNNEI. This CDR3 has 14 residues. CDR3 sequence: CASRAGAGGNTIYF. CDR3 sequence (DNA): TGTGCCAGCAGAGCAGGGGCGGGAGGAAACACCATATATTTT.

This clone was found once. The chain joins TRBV2 to TRBJ2-3; D is uncertain. The V and J ends lost 4 bases and 6 bases respectively, with 5 bases between them. This CDR3 is built from 11 residues. Germline lookup yields CDR1 SNHLY and CDR2 FYNNEI. This CDR3 is CASSVSDTQYF. The DNA of the CDR3 is TGTGCCAGCAGTGTTTCGGATACGCAGTATTTT.

As regards this clone: At one end, the junction sequence differs from germline, possibly due to a read error. The chain is built from TRBV6-1 and TRBJ1-2, with D tentatively TRBD1 (5 bases). This CDR3 spans 12 amino acids. The germline CDR1 and CDR2 sequences are MNHNS and SASEGT. The CDR3 DNA sequence: TGTGTCAGCAGTGCTGGGGGGTATGGCTACACCTTC. Translation gives CVSSAGGYGYTF.

V gene TRBV7-6 combines with J gene TRBJ1-2, with 10 bases aligning to TRBD1. CDR3 length: 15 residues. The J segment lost 10 bases and the V segment lost 5 bases, leaving 13 bases of the junction unmatched. The germline V gene has CDR1 SGHVS and CDR2 FNYEAQ. The CDR3 region is CASSVIPGGQGSYTF. In DNA form, the CDR3 reads TGTGCCAGCAGCGTCATACCCGGGGGACAGGGGTCCTACACCTTC.

CDR3 sequence reads: CASSFGTGAQGAGNTIYF. DNA for the CDR3: TGCGCCAGCAGCTTCGGGACAGGGGCACAAGGCGCTGGAAACACCATATATTTT. The chain links TRBV5-1 to TRBJ1-3; 10 bases map to TRBD1. Unmatched junction bases numbered 10, after V lost 2 bases and J lost 2 bases. From germline, CDR1 is SGHRS and CDR2 YFSETQ. The CDR3 has 18 residues.

J is TRBJ1-3 and V is TRBV30; D uncertain. This CDR3 comprises 15 residues. Germline CDR1 GTSNPN, CDR2 SVGIG (reference sequence). Trimming stripped 2 bases from V and 0 bases from J, with 11 bases between. The CDR3 region has the DNA TGTGCCTGGAGTCCTACGGGGAGCTCTGGAAACACCATATATTTT. Amino acids: CAWSPTGSSGNTIYF.

The chain joins TRBV7-7 to TRBJ2-2, with no clear D. Germline V CDR1 and CDR2: SSHAT, FNYEAQ (reference sequence). V shed 2 bases and J shed 3 bases, with 7 bases lying between them. The CDR3 has 14 residues. The CDR3 is CASSLYPDTGELFF. The CDR3 DNA sequence: TGTGCCAGCAGCTTATACCCCGACACCGGGGAGCTGTTTTTT.

The rearrangement joins TRBV5-1 to TRBJ2-5, with 8 bases matching TRBD2. With 7 bases clipped from V and 2 bases from J, the junction kept 7 bases outside the gene matches. The CDR3 extends over 14 amino acids. CDR1 SGHRS and CDR2 YFSETQ come from the germline V gene. The CDR3 DNA is TGCGCCAGCTCGCGAAGCGGGGGACAAGAGACCCAGTACTTC. Encoded protein: CASSRSGGQETQYF.

This chain connects TRBV14 to TRBJ1-1, with D uncertain. This CDR3 region has 17 residues. V was cut by 1 base and J by 2 bases, with 17 bases left in between. Germline V gives CDR1 SGHDN, CDR2 FVKESK. DNA of the CDR3: TGTGCCAGCAGCCAAGTTGGAGGCAGGCTCCTCAACACTGAAGCTTTCTTT. It codes for CASSQVGGRLLNTEAFF. Full variable domain (remainder filled in from reference TRBV14 and TRBJ1-1): EAGVTQFPSHSVIEKGQTVTLRCDPISGHDNLYWYRRVMGKEIKFLLHFVKESKQDESGMPNNRFLAERTGGTYSTLKVQPAELEDSGVYFCASSQVGGRLLNTEAFFGQGTRLTVV.

This clone occurred a few times. The genes are TRBV4-1 and TRBJ1-5, with 7 bases lining up with TRBD1. The CDR3 runs to 14 residues. The V gene's germline CDR1 is MGHRA and CDR2 YSYEKL. J lost 4 bases, V lost 3 bases, and 3 bases had no gene match. CDR3 sequence: CASSQTGINQPQHF. The CDR3 DNA reads TGCGCCAGCAGCCAGACAGGGATTAATCAGCCCCAGCATTTT.

This clone counts as medium-sized. The J gene is TRBJ1-2, the V gene TRBV2; 11 bases line up with TRBD1. From germline, CDR1 is SNHLY and CDR2 FYNNEI. CDR3 length: 14 residues. Trimming at V came to 7 bases and at J to 5 bases, leaving 6 bases not matched to a gene. The CDR3 loop is CASKGDRGEYGYTF. The CDR3 DNA follows: TGTGCCAGCAAAGGGGACAGGGGGGAATATGGCTACACCTTC.